A single sample gave rise to the 5 T cell receptor beta chains below, sequenced in a study of blood T cell repertoires in COVID-19. The table came from immunoSEQ multiplex PCR; TCRdb's copy has only in-frame clones and leaves some out. The table has tens of thousands of clones, roughly 85% seen once. The specimen was peripheral blood. These receptors were taken from a man between 40 and 49 years old with acute or convalescent COVID-19.

The chain has TRBV7-6 and TRBJ2-2; TRBD1 matches at 11 bases. Trimming took 5 bases from V and 5 from J; bases not matched to a gene: 13. The germline CDR1 and CDR2 sequences are SGHVS and FNYEAQ. The CDR3 length is 18 residues. In DNA, the CDR3 is TGTGCCAGCAGCGAATTTGGACAGGGGGCGATTCTGACCGGGGAGCTGTTTTTT. This translates into CASSEFGQGAILTGELFF.

J is TRBJ1-5 and V is TRBV15; 9 bases fit TRBD1. Per the germline V gene, CDR1 is LNHNV and CDR2 is YYDKDF (reference sequence). The CDR3 sequence is 19 residues long. Trimming cost V 5 bases and J 4 bases; bases outside gene matches: 18. The CDR3 nucleotides read TGTGCCACCAGCCCAAACCCGACAGGGGGTGAAGCCCAAAATCAGCCCCAGCATTTT. Its translation: CATSPNPTGGEAQNQPQHF.

The V gene is TRBV28, the J gene TRBJ2-2; 8 nucleotides line up with TRBD2. Germline lookup yields CDR1 MDHEN and CDR2 SYDVKM. Trimming at V came to 8 bases and at J to 0 bases, leaving 5 bases not matched to a gene. CDR3 length: 15 residues. The CDR3 DNA is TGTGCCAGCGGAAGAGCGGGGGCGAACACCGGGGAGCTGTTTTTT. As protein: CASGRAGANTGELFF. The full variable domain, rest sourced from reference TRBV28 and TRBJ2-2, is DVKVTQSSRYLVKRTGEKVFLECVQDMDHENMFWYRQDPGLGLRLIYFSYDVKMKEKGDIPEGYSVSREKKERFSLILESASTNQTSMYLCASGRAGANTGELFFGEGSRLTVL.

This clone showed up just a few times. This sequence joins TRBV4-2 and TRBJ1-6; D remains ambiguous. Germline values: CDR1 LGHNA, CDR2 YNFKEQ. The CDR3 totals 16 residues. Trimming pared 0 bases from V and 6 bases from J, leaving 12 bases between. The CDR3 spells CASSQDSPGTNSPLHF. In DNA form, the CDR3 reads TGTGCCAGCAGCCAAGATTCCCCAGGCACTAATTCACCCCTCCACTTT.

The chain recombines TRBV18 with TRBJ2-3; a possible D gene is TRBD2 (5 bases). This CDR3 has 14 amino acids. V lost 1 base and J lost 4, with 9 bases in between. CDR1 is KGHSH and CDR2 is LQKENI in the germline V gene. The DNA of the CDR3 is TGTGCCAGCTCACCACAACTAGAGGCAGATACGCAGTATTTT. Its translation is CASSPQLEADTQYF.